The clone carrying this T cell receptor beta chain was counted ten times or more. Its matching antigen is unknown. This CDR3 region has 16 residues. V was trimmed by 6 bases and J by 1 base, leaving 19 bases between them. From the multiplex PCR reads, TCRdb called clonotypes with MiXCR, one entry per CDR3 protein. The profile covers roughly 110,000 distinct CDR3 sequences, with about 31% appearing a single time and about 6% taken by the ten largest. These data belong to a study of breast tumors, draining lymph nodes, adjacent tissues. General study findings and limits: Tumor repertoires ranked between lymph nodes and nontumor tissue in diversity, with V and J gene preferences. Findings are consistent with lymph node origin and intratumoral expansion of most tumor T cells. Luminal-like breast cancer showed significantly greater tumor-nontumor repertoire similarity than basal-like breast cancer did. Tumor T cell lymph node origin was a supported hypothesis, not proven.

Breast cancer patients provided tissue from their axillary draining lymph nodes. The chain couples TRBV12-3 or TRBV12-4 to TRBJ2-7; a weak D match, TRBD1 (6 bases). This clonotype was sampled from a female donor with breast cancer. Some clones in this sample may be carry-over from other donors' samples. Sequenced sample: axillary lymph node tissue. The DNA for the CDR3 is TGTGCCAGCAGCCCCGTCCCAAGGGGGTTATCCTACGAGCAGTACTTC. Translated: CASSPVPRGLSYEQYF.